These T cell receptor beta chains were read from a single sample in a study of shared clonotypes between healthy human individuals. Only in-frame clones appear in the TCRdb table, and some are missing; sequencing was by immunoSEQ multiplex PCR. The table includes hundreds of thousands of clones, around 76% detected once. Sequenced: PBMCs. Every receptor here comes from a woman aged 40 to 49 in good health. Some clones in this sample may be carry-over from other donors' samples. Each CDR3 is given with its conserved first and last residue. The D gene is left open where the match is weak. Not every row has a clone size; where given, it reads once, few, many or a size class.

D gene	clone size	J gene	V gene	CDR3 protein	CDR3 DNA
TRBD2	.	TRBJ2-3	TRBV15	CATSRDPAAGALSGTDTQYF	TGTGCCACCAGCAGAGATCCGGCGGCGGGAGCCCTATCCGGCACAGATACGCAGTATTTT
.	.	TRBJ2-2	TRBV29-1	CSVLGLTGELFF	TGCAGCGTTCTAGGACTAACCGGGGAGCTGTTTTTT
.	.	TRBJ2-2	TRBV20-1	CSARGPGELFF	TGCAGTGCTAGAGGGCCCGGGGAGCTGTTTTTT
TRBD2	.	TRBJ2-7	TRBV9	CASSPRGGPKEQYF	TGTGCCAGCAGCCCCCGGGGGGGTCCTAAAGAGCAGTACTTC
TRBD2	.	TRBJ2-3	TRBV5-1	CASSLSVSGSTDTQYF	TGCGCCAGCAGCTTGTCGGTTAGCGGGAGTACAGATACGCAGTATTTT
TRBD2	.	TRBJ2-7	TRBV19	CASSMGLGPEQYF	TGTGCCAGTAGTATGGGACTAGGCCCCGAGCAGTACTTC
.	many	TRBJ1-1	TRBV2	CATSSQGISTEAFF	TGTGCCACCTCTTCACAGGGAATAAGCACTGAAGCTTTCTTT
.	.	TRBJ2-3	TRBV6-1	CASTNGHLHGDTQYF	TGTGCCAGCACCAACGGGCATCTCCATGGGGATACGCAGTATTTT
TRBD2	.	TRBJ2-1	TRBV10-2	CASTTSGRATDDEQFF	TGCGCCAGCACTACTAGCGGGAGAGCCACCGATGATGAGCAGTTCTTC
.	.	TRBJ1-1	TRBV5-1	CASRFSGQNTEAFF	TGCGCCAGCAGATTCTCGGGACAGAACACTGAAGCTTTCTTT
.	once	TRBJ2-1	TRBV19	CASSVSGLAYNEQFF	TGTGCCAGTAGTGTATCAGGTCTGGCCTACAATGAGCAGTTCTTC
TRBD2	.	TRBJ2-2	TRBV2	CASSGEGTAGLADGELFF	TGTGCCAGCAGTGGTGAGGGGACGGCGGGACTAGCGGACGGGGAGCTGTTTTTT
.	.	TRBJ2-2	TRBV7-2	CASSLRTNTGELFF	TGTGCCAGCAGTCTAAGGACTAACACCGGGGAGCTGTTTTTT
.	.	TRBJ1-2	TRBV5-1	CASSDRNYGYTF	TGCGCCAGCTCGGACAGAAACTATGGCTACACCTTC
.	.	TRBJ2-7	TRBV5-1	CASSLAGIYEQYF	TGCGCCAGCAGCTTGGCTGGGATTTACGAGCAGTACTTC
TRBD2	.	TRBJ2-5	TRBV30	CAWAPGLAGAETQYF	TGTGCCTGGGCGCCGGGACTAGCGGGAGCGGAGACCCAGTACTTC
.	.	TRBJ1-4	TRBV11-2	CASSLDRGELFF	TGTGCCAGCAGCTTAGATAGGGGGGAACTGTTTTTT
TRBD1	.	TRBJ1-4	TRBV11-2	CASSLEGQRGEKLFF	TGTGCCAGCAGCTTGGAGGGACAGAGGGGTGAAAAACTGTTTTTT
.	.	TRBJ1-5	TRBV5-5	CASSLVLNQPQHF	TGTGCCAGCAGCTTGGTCCTCAATCAGCCCCAGCATTTT
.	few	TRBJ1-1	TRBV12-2	CASRLGTNTEAFF	TGTGCAAGTCGCTTAGGGACAAACACTGAAGCTTTCTTT
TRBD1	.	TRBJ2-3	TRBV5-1	CASSLEDRGSDTQYF	TGCGCCAGCAGCTTGGAGGACAGGGGTTCAGATACGCAGTATTTT
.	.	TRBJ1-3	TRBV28	CASSYMAGNTIYF	TGTGCCAGCAGTTACATGGCTGGAAACACCATATATTTT
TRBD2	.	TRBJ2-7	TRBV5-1	CASSLGPAGEGGYEQYF	TGCGCCAGCAGCTTGGGTCCAGCGGGAGAGGGAGGCTACGAGCAGTACTTC
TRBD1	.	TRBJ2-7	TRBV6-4	CASGRTGRYEQYF	TGTGCCAGCGGTCGGACAGGGAGGTACGAGCAGTACTTC
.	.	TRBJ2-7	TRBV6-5	CASSTALGYEQYF	TGTGCCAGCTCCACAGCGTTGGGCTACGAGCAGTACTTC
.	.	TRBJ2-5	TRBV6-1	CASRTDSAIGYF	TGTGCCAGCAGAACCGACAGTGCTATCGGGTACTTC